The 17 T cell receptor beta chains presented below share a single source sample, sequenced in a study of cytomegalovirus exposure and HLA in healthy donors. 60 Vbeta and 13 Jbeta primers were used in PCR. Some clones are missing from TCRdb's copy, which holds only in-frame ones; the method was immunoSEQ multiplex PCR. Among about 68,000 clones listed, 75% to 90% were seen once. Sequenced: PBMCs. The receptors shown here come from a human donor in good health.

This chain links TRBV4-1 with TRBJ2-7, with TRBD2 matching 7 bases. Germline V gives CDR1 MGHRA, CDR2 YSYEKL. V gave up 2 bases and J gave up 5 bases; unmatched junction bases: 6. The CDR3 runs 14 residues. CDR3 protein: CASSQPGTNNEQYF. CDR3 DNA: TGCGCCAGCAGCCAACCCGGGACTAACAACGAGCAGTACTTC.

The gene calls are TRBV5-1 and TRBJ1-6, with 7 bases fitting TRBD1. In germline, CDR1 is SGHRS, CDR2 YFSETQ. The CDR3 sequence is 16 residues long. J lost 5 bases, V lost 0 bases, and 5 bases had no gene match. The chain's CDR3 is CASSLGTGTDNSPLHF. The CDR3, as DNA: TGCGCCAGCAGCTTGGGTACAGGGACAGATAATTCACCCCTCCACTTT.

The CDR3 here is CASSSGTITDTQYF. Written as DNA, the CDR3 is TGCGCCAGCAGCTCCGGGACAATCACAGATACGCAGTATTTT. The chain links TRBV5-1 to TRBJ2-3, with D possibly being TRBD1 (6 bases). CDR1 SGHRS and CDR2 YFSETQ come from the germline V gene. V lost 3 bases to trimming and J lost 2 bases, with 10 bases between them. The CDR3 extends over 14 amino acids.

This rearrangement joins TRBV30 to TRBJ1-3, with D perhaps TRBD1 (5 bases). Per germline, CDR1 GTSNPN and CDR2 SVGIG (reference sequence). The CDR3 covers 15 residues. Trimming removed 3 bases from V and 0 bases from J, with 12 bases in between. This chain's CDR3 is CAWSGGIISGNTIYF. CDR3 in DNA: TGTGCCTGGAGCGGGGGAATTATCTCTGGAAACACCATATATTTT.

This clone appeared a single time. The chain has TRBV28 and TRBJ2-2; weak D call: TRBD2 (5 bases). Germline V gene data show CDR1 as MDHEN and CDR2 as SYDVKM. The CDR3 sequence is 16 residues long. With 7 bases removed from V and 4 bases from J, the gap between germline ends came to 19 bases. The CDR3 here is CASKFSPAGGTGELFF. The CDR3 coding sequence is TGTGCCAGCAAGTTTAGCCCCGCCGGAGGCACCGGGGAGCTGTTTTTT.

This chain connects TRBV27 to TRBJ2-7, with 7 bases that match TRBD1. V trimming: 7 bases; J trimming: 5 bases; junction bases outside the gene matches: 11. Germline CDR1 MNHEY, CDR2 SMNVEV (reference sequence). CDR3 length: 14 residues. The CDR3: CASTRTGDGNEQYF. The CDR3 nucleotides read TGTGCCAGCACCCGGACAGGAGACGGGAACGAGCAGTACTTC.

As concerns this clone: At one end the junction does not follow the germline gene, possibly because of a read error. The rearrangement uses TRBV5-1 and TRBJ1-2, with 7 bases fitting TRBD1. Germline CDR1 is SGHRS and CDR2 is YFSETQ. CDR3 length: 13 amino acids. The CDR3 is CASSPDRPEGYPF. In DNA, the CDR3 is TGCGCCAGCAGCCCGGACAGGCCAGAAGGCTACCCCTTC. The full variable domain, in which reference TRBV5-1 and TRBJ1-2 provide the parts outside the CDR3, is KAGVTQTPRYLIKTRGQQVTLSCSPISGHRSVSWYQQTPGQGLQFLFEYFSETQRNKGNFPGRFSGRQFSNSRSEMNVSTLELGDSALYLCASSPDRPEGYPFGSGTRLTVV.

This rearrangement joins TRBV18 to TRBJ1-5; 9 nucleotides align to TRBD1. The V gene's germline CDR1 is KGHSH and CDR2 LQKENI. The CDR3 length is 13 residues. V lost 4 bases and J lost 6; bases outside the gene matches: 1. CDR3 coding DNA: TGTGCCAGCTCACAACAGGGGGCTCAGCCCCAGCATTTT. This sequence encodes CASSQQGAQPQHF.

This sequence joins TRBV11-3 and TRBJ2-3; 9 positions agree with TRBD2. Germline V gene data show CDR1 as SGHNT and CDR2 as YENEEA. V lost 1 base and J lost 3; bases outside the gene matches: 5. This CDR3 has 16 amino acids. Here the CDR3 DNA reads TGTGCCAGCAGCTTAGGCACAGCGGGGGGAACAGATACGCAGTATTTT. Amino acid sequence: CASSLGTAGGTDTQYF.

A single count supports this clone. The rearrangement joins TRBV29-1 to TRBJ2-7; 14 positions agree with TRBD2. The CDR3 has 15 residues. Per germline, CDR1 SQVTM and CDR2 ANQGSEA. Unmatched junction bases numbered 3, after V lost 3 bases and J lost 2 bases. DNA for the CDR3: TGCAGCGTTGACGGACTAGCGGGGGGAACCTACGAGCAGTACTTC. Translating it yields CSVDGLAGGTYEQYF.

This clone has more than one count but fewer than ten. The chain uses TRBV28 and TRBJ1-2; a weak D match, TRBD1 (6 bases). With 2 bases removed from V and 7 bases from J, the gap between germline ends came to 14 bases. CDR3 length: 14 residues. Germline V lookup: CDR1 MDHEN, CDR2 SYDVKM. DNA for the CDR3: TGTGCCAGCAGTTTAACCCAACAGGGTGGTGGCTACACCTTC. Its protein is CASSLTQQGGGYTF.

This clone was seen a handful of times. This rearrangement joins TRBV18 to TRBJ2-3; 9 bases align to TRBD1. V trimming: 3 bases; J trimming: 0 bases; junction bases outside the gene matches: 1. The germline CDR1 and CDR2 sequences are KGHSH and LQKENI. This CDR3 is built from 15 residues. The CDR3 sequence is CASSPGTGSTDTQYF. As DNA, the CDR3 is TGTGCCAGCTCACCCGGGACAGGGAGCACAGATACGCAGTATTTT. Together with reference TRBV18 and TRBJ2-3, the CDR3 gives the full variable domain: NAGVMQNPRHLVRRRGQEARLRCSPMKGHSHVYWYRQLPEEGLKFMVYLQKENIIDESGMPKERFSAEFPKEGPSILRIQQVVRGDSAAYFCASSPGTGSTDTQYFGPGTRLTVL.

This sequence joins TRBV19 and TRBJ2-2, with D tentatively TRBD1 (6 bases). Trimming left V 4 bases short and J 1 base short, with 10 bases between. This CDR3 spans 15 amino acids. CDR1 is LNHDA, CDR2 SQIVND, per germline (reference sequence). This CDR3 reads CASSTTGLNTGELFF. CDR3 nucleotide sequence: TGTGCCAGTAGTACGACAGGATTGAACACCGGGGAGCTGTTTTTT.

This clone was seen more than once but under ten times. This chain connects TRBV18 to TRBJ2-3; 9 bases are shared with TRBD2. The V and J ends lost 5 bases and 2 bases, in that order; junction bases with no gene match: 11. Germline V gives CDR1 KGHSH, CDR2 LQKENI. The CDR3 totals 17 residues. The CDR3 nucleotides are TGTGCCAGCTCATCATTGGCGGGCGGGGGGGCCACAGATACGCAGTATTTT. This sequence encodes CASSSLAGGGATDTQYF.

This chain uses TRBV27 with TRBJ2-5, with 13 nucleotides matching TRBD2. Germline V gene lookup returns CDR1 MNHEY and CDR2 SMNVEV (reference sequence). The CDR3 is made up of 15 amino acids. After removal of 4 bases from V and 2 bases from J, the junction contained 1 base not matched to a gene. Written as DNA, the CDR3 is TGTGCCAGCAGTTGGGGACTAGCGGGGCAAGAGACCCAGTACTTC. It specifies CASSWGLAGQETQYF.

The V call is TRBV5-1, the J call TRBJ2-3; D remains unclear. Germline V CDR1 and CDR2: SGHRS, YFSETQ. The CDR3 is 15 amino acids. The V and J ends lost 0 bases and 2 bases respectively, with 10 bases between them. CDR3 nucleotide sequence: TGCGCCAGCAGCTTGGAGCATGCTTCCACAGATACGCAGTATTTT. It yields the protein CASSLEHASTDTQYF.

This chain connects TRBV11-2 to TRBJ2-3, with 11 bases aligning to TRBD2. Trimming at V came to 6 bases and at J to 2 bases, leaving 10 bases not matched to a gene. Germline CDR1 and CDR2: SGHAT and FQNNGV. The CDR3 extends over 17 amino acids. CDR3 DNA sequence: TGTGCCAGCAGGAGGCTAGCGGGGGGCCAAATCACAGATACGCAGTATTTT. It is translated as CASRRLAGGQITDTQYF.